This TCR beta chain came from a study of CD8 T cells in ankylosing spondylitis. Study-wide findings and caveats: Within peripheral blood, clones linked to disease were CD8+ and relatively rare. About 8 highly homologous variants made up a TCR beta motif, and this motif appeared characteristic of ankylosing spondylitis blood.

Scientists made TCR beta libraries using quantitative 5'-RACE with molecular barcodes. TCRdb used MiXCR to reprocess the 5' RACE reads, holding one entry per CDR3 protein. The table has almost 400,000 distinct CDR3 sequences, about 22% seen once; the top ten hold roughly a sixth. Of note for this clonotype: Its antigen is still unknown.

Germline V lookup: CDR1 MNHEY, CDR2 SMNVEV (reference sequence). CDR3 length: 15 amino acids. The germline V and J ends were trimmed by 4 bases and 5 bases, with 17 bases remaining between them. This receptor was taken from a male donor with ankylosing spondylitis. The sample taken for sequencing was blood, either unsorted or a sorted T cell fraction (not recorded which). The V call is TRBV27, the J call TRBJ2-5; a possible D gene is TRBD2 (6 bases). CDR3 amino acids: CASSSPRGGRETQYF. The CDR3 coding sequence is TGTGCCAGCAGTTCCCCCCGTGGAGGGCGGGAGACCCAGTACTTC.